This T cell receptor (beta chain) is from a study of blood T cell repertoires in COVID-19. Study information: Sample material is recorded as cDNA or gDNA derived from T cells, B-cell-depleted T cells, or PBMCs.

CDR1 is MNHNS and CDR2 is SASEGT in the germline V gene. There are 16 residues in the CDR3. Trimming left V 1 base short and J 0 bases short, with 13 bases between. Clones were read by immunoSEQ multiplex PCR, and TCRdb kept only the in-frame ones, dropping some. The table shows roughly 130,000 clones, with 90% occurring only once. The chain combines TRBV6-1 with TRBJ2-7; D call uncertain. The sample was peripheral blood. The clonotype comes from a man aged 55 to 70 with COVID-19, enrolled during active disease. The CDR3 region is CASSEGTVPLSYEQYF. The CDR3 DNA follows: TGTGCCAGCAGTGAAGGTACAGTCCCCCTCTCCTACGAGCAGTACTTC.